The following is a T cell receptor beta chain sequence with its context. Its target is unknown. Baseline, cycle 4 day 1, and cycle 7 day 1 were the blood sampling points. This CDR3 is 17 amino acids long. The V and J ends lost 5 bases and 1 base respectively, with 15 bases between them. Germline CDR1 is LNHNV and CDR2 is YYDKDF (reference sequence). This sample stems from a study of OX40 agonist ivuxolimab in advanced cancers. Study summary: Patients with hepatocellular carcinoma, melanoma, renal cell or head and neck cancer made up the dose-escalation patients. Study conclusions and caveats: On average, CD8+ T cells showed a greater number of expanded clones than CD4+.

Clones were sequenced by immunoSEQ multiplex PCR, and TCRdb holds only the in-frame ones, with some missing. The sample includes 75,000 to 100,000 clones, approximately 80% of them seen just once. The sequenced sample was CD4+ or CD8+ T cells sorted from blood, obtained in a trial of the OX40 agonist ivuxolimab. The receptor was derived from an adult with an advanced solid tumor such as melanoma, head and neck, liver or kidney cancer. The genes are TRBV15 and TRBJ1-6; no clear D gene. CDR3 amino acids: CATSPDLGRSYNSPLHF. The CDR3 DNA follows: TGTGCCACCAGCCCGGACCTAGGGAGGTCCTATAATTCACCCCTCCACTTT.